The present entry profiles one TCR beta chain with its context. Its antigen remains unknown. This sample was taken from a study of T cell responses to AZD1222 COVID-19 vaccine. The CDR3 is made up of 15 amino acids. Trimming shortened V by 4 bases and J by 4 bases, and 13 bases separated the two germline ends. CDR1 and CDR2 (germline): SEHNR, FQNEAQ (reference sequence). General study points: CD4 TCRs linked to vaccination spanned spike, dominating at 160-218 and 743-854.

The repertoire was sequenced with immunoSEQ multiplex PCR; TCRdb's copy has only in-frame clones and lacks some. The sample lists fewer than 95,000 clones; 80% to 90% were seen once. The input for sequencing was peripheral blood, taken on day 0 of AZD1222 vaccination. The chain is built from TRBV7-9 and TRBJ1-4; no definite D call. The receptor was isolated from an adult in good health. CDR3 DNA: TGTGCCAGCAGCTCCCTTAGGCGGGTTAATGAAAAACTGTTTTTT. Protein product: CASSSLRRVNEKLFF.